Here is one T cell receptor (beta chain) with its context. These data are taken from a study of blood T cell repertoires in COVID-19. Profiled with immunoSEQ multiplex PCR; TCRdb holds only in-frame clones, not every one. The sample includes 95,000 to 120,000 clones, more than 80% seen only once; the top ten take 4.6%. The CDR3 sequence is 14 residues long. Per the germline V gene, CDR1 is SQVTM and CDR2 is ANQGSEA. Trimming cost V 4 bases and J 4 bases, with 14 bases left between them. This TCR was recovered from a woman between 45 and 60 years old with acute or convalescent COVID-19. The chain uses TRBV29-1 and TRBJ1-5, with D possibly being TRBD1 (6 bases). The source material was peripheral blood. The CDR3 here is CSVVMDSTNQPQHF. The CDR3 DNA sequence: TGCAGCGTTGTGATGGACAGCACAAATCAGCCCCAGCATTTT.